This TCR beta chain came from a study of T-cell memory formation after mild COVID-19. Overall study results and limits: Clones shrinking between day 15 and 85 showed a balanced CD4/CD8 split, and those that grew later tilted toward CD4+. The study detected some responding clones in pre-infection memory, suggesting cross-reactive memory joined. Mainly CM and EM harbored the contracting CD4+ clones; mainly EMRA harbored the CD8+ ones.

Details on this clonotype: Its antigen is not identified.

The CDR3 totals 15 residues. The V and J ends lost 1 base and 4 bases, in that order; junction bases with no gene match: 2. Germline assignment: CDR1 SEHNR and CDR2 FQNEAQ (reference sequence). Sample barcodes and UMIs were carried by the TCR alpha and TCR beta cDNA libraries that 5'RACE generated with constant-segment primers. TCRdb redid the calling of the 5' RACE reads with MiXCR, one entry per CDR3 protein. The sample holds 170,000 or so distinct CDR3 sequences, around 30% seen once. Sample: PBMCs or a T cell subset sorted from them (not recorded which). The chain links TRBV7-9 to TRBJ2-4; 9 positions match TRBD2. The sequence came from an adult woman who had mild COVID-19 (a few samples of this study predate the infection). Cell type and time point are not known. The CDR3 region is CASSLGTSGKNIQYF. The CDR3 region has the DNA TGTGCCAGCAGCTTAGGAACTAGCGGGAAAAACATTCAGTACTTC.